What follows are 15 T cell receptor beta chains derived from one specimen sequenced in a study of cytomegalovirus exposure and HLA in healthy donors listed by TCRdb under 2017. The protocol used for the library was the immunoSEQ multiplex PCR assay. A mixture of 60 forward primers for TCR Vbeta segments and 13 reverse primers for TCR Jbeta segments was used in the multiplex PCR. TCRdb took over this immuneACCESS table, retaining in-frame rearrangements with V and J assigned. Such tables are incomplete; in checked studies, under half of the missing clones stem from an unresolved V gene, and the remainder is unexplained. The sample table holds over 150,000 clones, of which around 68% were seen once. The top ten constitute roughly 1.4% of the sample. The sequenced material came from PBMCs. The receptors stem from a man aged 45-65 years in good health and CMV-seronegative.

This chain links TRBV28 with TRBJ1-1; D may be TRBD1 (5 bases). V was clipped by 3 bases and J by 7 bases, with 9 bases between them. Germline CDR1 MDHEN, CDR2 SYDVKM. The CDR3 is made up of 12 amino acids. Here the CDR3 DNA reads TGTGCCAGCAGTTTGGGGGGGATTGAAGCTTTCTTT. Protein product: CASSLGGIEAFF.

The CDR3 DNA sequence: TGTGCCAGCAGTGGGGACAGGGGATCGACCTATAATTCACCCCTCCACTTT. Amino acids: CASSGDRGSTYNSPLHF. The chain carries TRBV2 and TRBJ1-6; 10 bases line up with TRBD1. The CDR3 totals 17 residues. In germline, CDR1 is SNHLY, CDR2 FYNNEI. V gave up 4 bases and J gave up 2 bases; unmatched junction bases: 5.

The chain has TRBV4-2 and TRBJ2-1; TRBD1 matches 9 bases. Germline CDR1 is LGHNA and CDR2 is YNFKEQ. Unmatched junction bases numbered 14, after V lost 6 bases and J lost 11 bases. This CDR3 spans 15 amino acids. The CDR3 sequence is CASRPSGQGSSQQFF. CDR3 nucleotides: TGTGCCAGCAGACCCTCGGGACAGGGCTCGAGTCAGCAGTTCTTC.

This chain uses TRBV2 with TRBJ2-7, with 10 bases that match TRBD1. This CDR3 has 14 residues. The junction had 10 bases not matched to a gene; V was cut back by 7 bases and J by 7 bases. Germline V gene lookup returns CDR1 SNHLY and CDR2 FYNNEI. This CDR3 reads CASTRQGAPGEQYF. The CDR3 nucleotides read TGTGCCAGCACTCGACAGGGGGCGCCTGGGGAGCAGTACTTC.

The chain employs TRBV5-1 and TRBJ2-5; 10 bases line up with TRBD2. V lost 5 bases to trimming and J lost 4 bases; unmatched junction nucleotides: 17. Per germline, CDR1 SGHRS and CDR2 YFSETQ. The CDR3 is made up of 18 amino acids. As DNA, the CDR3 is TGCGCCAGCAGGGAGAACTTGGTCCAGCGGGGGGGCGGAGAGACCCAGTACTTC. It codes for CASRENLVQRGGGETQYF. Looking up the rest from reference TRBV5-1 and TRBJ2-5 gives the full variable domain: KAGVTQTPRYLIKTRGQQVTLSCSPISGHRSVSWYQQTPGQGLQFLFEYFSETQRNKGNFPGRFSGRQFSNSRSEMNVSTLELGDSALYLCASRENLVQRGGGETQYFGPGTRLLVL.

This clone has only a few counts. The chain employs TRBV21-1 and TRBJ1-5; TRBD1, as called in the table, went unchecked against the DNA. TRBV21-1 has pseudogene status. This CDR3 contains 18 residues. The CDR3: CASSKGEGGPMSNQPQHF. Here the CDR3 DNA reads TGTGCCAGCAGCAAAGGGGAAGGGGGCCCCATGAGCAATCAGCCCCAGCATTTT.

V is TRBV4-1 and J is TRBJ1-5; 9 bases are a match to TRBD1. The CDR3 runs 13 residues. Germline V CDR1 and CDR2: MGHRA, YSYEKL. Trimming at V came to 4 bases and at J to 6 bases, leaving 1 base not matched to a gene. CDR3 nucleotides: TGCGCCAGCAGCCGGACAGGGGTTCAGCCCCAGCATTTT. Translated, it gives CASSRTGVQPQHF.

This clone has just a few counts. This chain links TRBV6-6 with TRBJ1-5; D remains ambiguous. The CDR3 consists of 12 residues. Per the germline V gene, CDR1 is MNHNY and CDR2 is SVGAGI (reference sequence). The germline V and J ends were trimmed by 7 bases and 4 bases, with 8 bases remaining between them. CDR3 sequence: CASTEPNQPQHF. As DNA, the CDR3 is TGTGCCAGCACCGAGCCTAATCAGCCCCAGCATTTT.

V is TRBV28 and J is TRBJ1-1; 8 bases align to TRBD1. The trim removed 2 bases at V and 2 bases at J, leaving 4 bases unmatched. The CDR3 spans 15 residues. Germline V CDR1 and CDR2: MDHEN, SYDVKM. The CDR3 protein is CASSLEDRANTEAFF. CDR3 DNA: TGTGCCAGCAGTTTAGAGGACAGGGCTAACACTGAAGCTTTCTTT.

V gene TRBV6-1 combines with J gene TRBJ1-2; D is uncertain. V was pared by 8 bases and J by 3 bases, with 16 bases between. The CDR3 is made up of 14 amino acids. Germline V CDR1 and CDR2: MNHNS, SASEGT. CDR3 DNA: TGTGCCAGCCTCCTGAGAGGCTTTGACTATGGCTACACCTTC. The encoded protein is CASLLRGFDYGYTF.

The chain couples TRBV5-1 to TRBJ1-1, with a tentative D call TRBD1 (5 bases). The CDR3 sequence is 15 residues long. Germline V gives CDR1 SGHRS, CDR2 YFSETQ. Between the trimmed V and J ends, which lost 0 bases and 2 bases, there was a span of 11 bases. The chain's CDR3 is CASSLVSGGNTEAFF. In DNA form, the CDR3 reads TGCGCCAGCAGCTTGGTGTCCGGGGGAAACACTGAAGCTTTCTTT.

The chain has TRBV6-5 and TRBJ2-2; D remains unclear. Germline V lookup: CDR1 MNHEY, CDR2 SVGAGI. Trimming left V 0 bases short and J 8 bases short, with 7 bases between. CDR3 size: 13 residues. The CDR3: CASSYSRWGELFF. DNA for the CDR3: TGTGCCAGCAGTTACTCGCGTTGGGGGGAGCTGTTTTTT.

This chain links TRBV18 with TRBJ2-6; a possible D gene is TRBD1 (6 bases). This CDR3 comprises 19 residues. CDR1 and CDR2 (germline): KGHSH, LQKENI. V was trimmed by 1 base and J by 0 bases, leaving 16 bases between them. CDR3 region: CASSPLNVGQISGANVLTF. The CDR3 region has the DNA TGTGCCAGCTCACCACTCAATGTGGGACAAATCTCTGGGGCCAACGTCCTGACTTTC.

This rearrangement joins TRBV18 to TRBJ1-1; 7 positions match TRBD1. The J segment lost 8 bases and the V segment lost 3 bases, leaving 3 bases of the junction unmatched. CDR3 length equals 12 residues. Looked up from germline, CDR1 is KGHSH and CDR2 is LQKENI. The CDR3 is CASSPDRAEAFF. The CDR3 nucleotides are TGTGCCAGCTCACCCGACAGGGCCGAAGCTTTCTTT.

The chain has TRBV11-2 and TRBJ2-1; TRBD2 matches 12 bases. This CDR3 has 17 amino acids. Germline V CDR1 and CDR2: SGHAT, FQNNGV. The junction had 8 bases not matched to a gene; V was cut back by 1 base and J by 7 bases. In DNA form, the CDR3 reads TGTGCCAGCAGCTTAGTTCCTAGCGGGGGGGCGGGGAATGAGCAGTTCTTC. This gives the protein CASSLVPSGGAGNEQFF.